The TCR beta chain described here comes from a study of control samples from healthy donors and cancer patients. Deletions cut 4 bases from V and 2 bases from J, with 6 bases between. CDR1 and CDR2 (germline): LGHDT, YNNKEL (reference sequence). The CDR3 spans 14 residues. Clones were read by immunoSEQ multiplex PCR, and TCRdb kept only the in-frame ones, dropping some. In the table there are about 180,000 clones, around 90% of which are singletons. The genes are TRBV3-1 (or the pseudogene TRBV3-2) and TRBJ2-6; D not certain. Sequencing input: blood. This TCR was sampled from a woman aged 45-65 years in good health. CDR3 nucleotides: TGTGCCAGCAGCCGGGTACCTGGGGCCAACGTCCTGACTTTC. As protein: CASSRVPGANVLTF.